Each of the 24 T cell receptor beta chains below was sequenced from the same sample in a study of blood T cell repertoires in COVID-19. Measured with immunoSEQ multiplex PCR; TCRdb has only the in-frame clones, and not every one. The table includes approximately 45,000 clones, approximately 83% detected once. Sequencing was performed on peripheral blood. These receptor sequences come from a woman at least 80 years old with acute or convalescent COVID-19.

The rearrangement joins TRBV18 to TRBJ1-1; possibly TRBD1 for D (6 bases). Germline V gives CDR1 KGHSH, CDR2 LQKENI. The ends were cut back, 2 bases at V and 6 bases at J, with 13 bases in the middle. The CDR3 extends over 14 amino acids. The CDR3 nucleotides are TGTGCCAGCTCACCAAGGGCCCCAGGGGCTGAAGCTTTCTTT. Its protein is CASSPRAPGAEAFF.

The V call is TRBV30, the J call TRBJ2-7; 8 positions match TRBD1. J gave up 3 bases and V 5 bases, and 6 bases lay outside the gene matches. CDR1 and CDR2 (germline): GTSNPN, SVGIG (reference sequence). The CDR3 covers 13 residues. The CDR3 region has the DNA TGTGCCTGGGACAGGGGTTCTCGCTACGAGCAGTACTTC. Its protein product is CAWDRGSRYEQYF.

The V and J genes are TRBV7-6 and TRBJ2-7, with 12 bases identical to TRBD1. This CDR3 is 16 amino acids long. Germline CDR1 and CDR2: SGHVS and FNYEAQ. The trim removed 5 bases at V and 5 bases at J, leaving 10 bases unmatched. The CDR3 loop is CASSLSGTGGVNEQYF. The CDR3 coding sequence is TGTGCCAGCAGCCTCTCCGGGACAGGGGGCGTGAACGAGCAGTACTTC.

V usage is TRBV11-2 and J usage is TRBJ1-2, with D unresolved. Germline values: CDR1 SGHAT, CDR2 FQNNGV. The ends were cut back, 3 bases at V and 13 bases at J, with 15 bases in the middle. This CDR3 is built from 12 residues. CDR3 residues: CASSLEGHDVTF. The CDR3 DNA sequence: TGTGCCAGCAGCTTGGAGGGCCATGACGTCACCTTC.

The chain employs TRBV7-2 and TRBJ2-2; D might be TRBD1 (6 bases). The CDR3 consists of 14 residues. The V and J ends lost 5 bases and 6 bases respectively, with 13 bases between them. Germline values: CDR1 SGHTA, CDR2 FQGNSA. The DNA for the CDR3 is TGTGCCAGCAGCCGCCCAGGGGTCCCCGGGGAGCTGTTTTTT. Protein product: CASSRPGVPGELFF.

This chain connects TRBV3-1 (or the pseudogene TRBV3-2) to TRBJ2-5; no firm D call. The CDR3 runs to 11 residues. Germline assignment: CDR1 LGHDT and CDR2 YNNKEL (reference sequence). V was shortened by 4 bases and J by 5 bases, with 5 bases between the two germline ends. The CDR3 DNA follows: TGTGCCAGCAGCCGCCAGGAGACCCAGTACTTC. Protein sequence: CASSRQETQYF.

The J gene is TRBJ1-2, the V gene TRBV13; D not resolved. V was pared by 1 base and J by 1 base, with 4 bases between. This CDR3 is built from 13 residues. The germline CDR1 and CDR2 sequences are PRHDT and FYEKMQ (reference sequence). CDR3 sequence (DNA): TGTGCCAGCAGCTTAGCAGTTAACTATGGCTACACCTTC. Translating gives CASSLAVNYGYTF.

J is TRBJ1-5 and V is TRBV2; the D gene is possibly TRBD1 (5 bases). The V end was cut by 6 bases, the J end by 3 bases, with 6 bases between. CDR1 SNHLY and CDR2 FYNNEI come from the germline V gene. CDR3 length equals 12 residues. For the CDR3, the DNA is TGTGCCAGCAGGGACACCAATCAGCCCCAGCATTTT. The encoded protein is CASRDTNQPQHF.

The chain has TRBV25-1 and TRBJ1-1; D is ambiguous. CDR1 MGHDK and CDR2 SYGVNS come from the germline V gene. The length of the CDR3 is 14 residues. V gave up 6 bases and J gave up 1 base, with 12 bases separating them. The CDR3 DNA follows: TGTGCCAGCAGATCGGAGAAAAAGAACACTGAAGCTTTCTTT. It translates to CASRSEKKNTEAFF.

This clone was detected only a few times. The genes are TRBV5-8 and TRBJ1-1; TRBD1 agrees at 8 bases. The CDR3 has 15 residues. Per germline, CDR1 SGHTS and CDR2 YDEGEE. V lost 4 bases, J lost 0 bases, and 5 bases stayed unmatched. The DNA of the CDR3 is TGTGCCAGCAGCCCTACGGACAGGGTGAACACTGAAGCTTTCTTT. This translates into CASSPTDRVNTEAFF. Full variable domain (outside the CDR3, taken from reference TRBV5-8 and TRBJ1-1): EAGVTQSPTHLIKTRGQQATLRCSPISGHTSVYWYQQALGLGLQFLLWYDEGEERNRGNFPPRFSGRQFPNYSSELNVNALELEDSALYLCASSPTDRVNTEAFFGQGTRLTVV.

The V and J genes are TRBV18 and TRBJ1-5; no reliable D call. Deletions cut 2 bases from V and 10 bases from J, with 12 bases between. CDR1 is KGHSH and CDR2 is LQKENI in the germline V gene. There are 13 residues in the CDR3. The CDR3 loop reads CASSPEVAVPQHF. The CDR3, as DNA: TGTGCCAGCTCACCAGAGGTTGCAGTACCCCAGCATTTT.

The genes are TRBV5-1 and TRBJ1-1; the match to TRBD1 covers 9 bases. This CDR3 comprises 18 residues. Germline loops: CDR1 SGHRS, CDR2 YFSETQ. The ends lost 2 bases at V and 0 bases at J; junction bases unmatched: 11. The CDR3 DNA is TGCGCCAGCAGCTTAGAGCGGTCAGGACAGGGGCTGAACACTGAAGCTTTCTTT. This sequence encodes CASSLERSGQGLNTEAFF.

The chain combines TRBV2 with TRBJ1-5; 9 bases match TRBD1. V was pared by 2 bases and J by 5 bases, with 7 bases of the junction left unmatched. Germline V gene data show CDR1 as SNHLY and CDR2 as FYNNEI. The CDR3 covers 16 residues. The CDR3: CASSESETGGDQPQHF. CDR3 sequence (DNA): TGTGCCAGCAGTGAAAGCGAGACAGGGGGGGATCAGCCCCAGCATTTT.

Only one count was recorded for this clone. The chain joins TRBV2 to TRBJ1-2; the match to TRBD1 covers 7 bases. This CDR3 region has 15 residues. V was clipped by 3 bases and J by 1 base; unmatched bases: 5. Germline CDR1 and CDR2: SNHLY and FYNNEI. The CDR3 is CASSDPGQINYGYTF. DNA for the CDR3: TGTGCCAGCAGTGACCCGGGACAGATTAACTATGGCTACACCTTC.

This chain uses TRBV14 with TRBJ2-2; 7 bases map to TRBD1. The ends lost 7 bases at V and 1 base at J; junction bases unmatched: 6. CDR3 size: 15 residues. Per germline, CDR1 SGHDN and CDR2 FVKESK. In DNA, the CDR3 is TGTGCCAGCAAAAAACAGGGGATGAACACCGGGGAGCTGTTTTTT. This translates into CASKKQGMNTGELFF.

This clone has only one observation. V usage is TRBV5-1 and J usage is TRBJ1-2; D remains ambiguous. V dropped 0 bases and J dropped 0 bases, with 6 bases sitting between them. The germline gives CDR1 SGHRS, CDR2 YFSETQ. The CDR3 is 14 amino acids. The CDR3 coding sequence is TGCGCCAGCAGCTTGGAAAGAGCTAACTATGGCTACACCTTC. As protein: CASSLERANYGYTF.

The rearrangement links TRBV20-1 to TRBJ2-1, with TRBD1 as a possible D gene (5 bases). CDR1 and CDR2 (germline): DFQATT, SNEGSKA (reference sequence). Trimming cost V 3 bases and J 1 base, with 10 bases left between them. The CDR3 totals 14 residues. The CDR3 sequence is CSASRGPSYNEQFF. In DNA form, the CDR3 reads TGCAGTGCTAGTAGGGGCCCTTCCTACAATGAGCAGTTCTTC.

The chain combines TRBV27 with TRBJ1-5, with D perhaps matching TRBD1 (6 bases). The CDR3 is 15 residues long. Germline V lookup: CDR1 MNHEY, CDR2 SMNVEV (reference sequence). Trimming pared 1 base from V and 2 bases from J, leaving 9 bases between. The CDR3 reads CASSLWSGGNQPQHF. CDR3 DNA: TGTGCCAGCAGTTTATGGTCAGGGGGCAATCAGCCCCAGCATTTT.

This chain joins TRBV5-1 and TRBJ2-7, with unresolved D. Per germline, CDR1 SGHRS and CDR2 YFSETQ. The CDR3 has 9 amino acids. The V end lost 10 bases, the J end lost 2 bases, and 4 bases lay between the germline ends. The DNA of the CDR3 is TGCGCCCCCGCCTACGAGCAGTACTTC. Translation: CAPAYEQYF. Drawing the rest from reference TRBV5-1 and TRBJ2-7, the complete variable domain is KAGVTQTPRYLIKTRGQQVTLSCSPISGHRSVSWYQQTPGQGLQFLFEYFSETQRNKGNFPGRFSGRQFSNSRSEMNVSTLELGDSALYLCAPAYEQYFGPGTRLTVT.

The gene calls are TRBV7-9 and TRBJ1-4; D remains unclear. The CDR3 spans 17 residues. The germline V gene has CDR1 SEHNR and CDR2 FQNEAQ (reference sequence). The V and J ends lost 4 bases and 8 bases respectively, with 23 bases between them. DNA of the CDR3: TGTGCCAGCAGCTCCATGACGCCCTCGAGGCCAAGAGAAAAACTGTTTTTT. This encodes CASSSMTPSRPREKLFF.

The J gene is TRBJ2-1, the V gene TRBV30; D unclear. This CDR3 contains 14 residues. Trimming removed 1 base from V and 0 bases from J, with 7 bases in between. Looked up from germline, CDR1 is GTSNPN and CDR2 is SVGIG (reference sequence). The CDR3, as DNA: TGTGCCTGGAGTGGGCGGAGCTCCTACAATGAGCAGTTCTTC. Translating gives CAWSGRSSYNEQFF.

Only a few counts were recorded for this clone. The gene calls are TRBV2 and TRBJ2-3; a weak D match, TRBD1 (6 bases). CDR3 length: 11 residues. CDR1 SNHLY and CDR2 FYNNEI come from the germline V gene. V was trimmed by 6 bases and J by 8 bases, leaving 9 bases between them. CDR3 in DNA: TGTGCCAGCAGGACAGGATTTACGCAGTATTTT. Its translation: CASRTGFTQYF.

V and J are TRBV7-3 and TRBJ2-3; 12 bases are shared with TRBD1. The CDR3 is 16 residues long. Germline-derived CDR1 and CDR2 are SGHTA and FQGTGA. V dropped 2 bases and J dropped 4; count of bases not matched to a gene: 4. The CDR3 region has the DNA TGTGCCAGCAGCTTATTGGGGACAGGGGGCCCAGATACGCAGTATTTT. It yields the protein CASSLLGTGGPDTQYF.

J is TRBJ1-2 and V is TRBV5-4, with a possible D match to TRBD1 (6 bases). This CDR3 region has 13 residues. Trimming cost V 4 bases and J 5 bases, with 12 bases left between them. Germline loops: CDR1 SGHNT, CDR2 YYREEE (reference sequence). The DNA for the CDR3 is TGTGCCAGCAGCCCCGACAGGTTATATGGCTACACCTTC. Amino acids: CASSPDRLYGYTF. Complete variable domain (other parts from reference TRBV5-4 and TRBJ1-2): ETGVTQSPTHLIKTRGQQVTLRCSSQSGHNTVSWYQQALGQGPQFIFQYYREEENGRGNFPPRFSGLQFPNYSSELNVNALELDDSALYLCASSPDRLYGYTFGSGTRLTVV.